The 13 T cell receptor beta chains below come from one sample, sequenced in a study of T cells in Graves' hyperthyroidism and ophthalmopathy. Amplified TCR beta CDR3 regions derived from RNA transcripts. HTBI primers were used for first-round RT-PCR of the TCR CDR3. MiXCR, applied by TCRdb to the multiplex PCR reads, yields one record per CDR3 protein. In the table there are fewer than 400,000 distinct CDR3 sequences, roughly 25% of which are singletons. The source material was blood. Receptors were obtained from a man over 45 with Graves' hyperthyroidism.

This clonotype has just a few counts. This CDR3 is CASSFSSSGVMAGELFF. The CDR3 DNA follows: TGTGCCAGCAGCTTCTCTTCTTCAGGGGTCATGGCCGGGGAGCTGTTTTTT. This rearrangement joins TRBV11-3 to TRBJ2-2; D may be TRBD1 (6 bases). The V gene's germline CDR1 is SGHNT and CDR2 YENEEA. The V and J ends lost 3 bases and 6 bases respectively, with 20 bases between them. The CDR3 covers 17 residues.

The chain employs TRBV2 and TRBJ1-3; 8 nucleotides line up with TRBD1. From germline, CDR1 is SNHLY and CDR2 FYNNEI. V was pared by 7 bases and J by 4 bases, with 3 bases of the junction left unmatched. The CDR3 has 13 amino acids. CDR3 coding DNA: TGTGCCAGCAAAGGGACAGGAGGAAACACCATATATTTT. It encodes CASKGTGGNTIYF.

This chain links TRBV12-5 with TRBJ2-7; a weak D match, TRBD2 (6 bases). Trimming removed 4 bases from V and 3 bases from J, with 10 bases in between. CDR3 size: 13 residues. Germline loops: CDR1 LGHNT, CDR2 FRNRAP. The CDR3 DNA follows: TGTGCTAGTGGTTCGCCGGGACTCTACGAGCAGTACTTC. This encodes CASGSPGLYEQYF.

The sample holds a few counts of this clonotype. The gene calls are TRBV3-1 and TRBJ2-5; D is unclear. Trimming removed 2 bases at V and 7 bases at J, with 11 bases between. This CDR3 has 13 amino acids. The germline CDR1 and CDR2 sequences are LGHDT and YNNKEL (reference sequence). CDR3 DNA sequence: TGTGCCAGCAGCCAAAGCAGGTCCGGGACCCAGTACTTC. It is translated as CASSQSRSGTQYF.

The V gene is TRBV2, the J gene TRBJ2-5; 8 bases map to TRBD1. There are 14 residues in the CDR3. V gave up 3 bases and J gave up 8 bases; unmatched junction bases: 8. The germline gives CDR1 SNHLY, CDR2 FYNNEI. The chain's CDR3 is CASSDLTGGDTQYF. In DNA, the CDR3 is TGTGCCAGCAGTGATCTTACAGGGGGAGATACCCAGTACTTC.

The chain couples TRBV12-3 or TRBV12-4 to TRBJ2-7; D possibly corresponds to TRBD2 (5 bases). Trimming shortened V by 5 bases and J by 9 bases, and 35 bases separated the two germline ends. This CDR3 is built from 19 residues. CDR3 in amino acids: CASSPARLAVSSSNYRQYF. The CDR3 nucleotides are TGTGCCAGCAGTCCCGCTCGGCTAGCAGTCTCTAGCAGCAATTACCGGCAGTACTTC.

This clonotype was observed a handful of times. The rearrangement joins TRBV4-1 to TRBJ2-7; possibly TRBD1 for D (6 bases). Trimming cost V 3 bases and J 3 bases, with 12 bases left between them. The CDR3 covers 14 residues. CDR1 is MGHRA and CDR2 is YSYEKL in the germline V gene. As DNA, the CDR3 is TGCGCCAGCAGCCATCTCGGACAGTTCTACGAGCAGTACTTC. Translation: CASSHLGQFYEQYF.

This chain links TRBV6-5 with TRBJ2-7, with unresolved D. The CDR3 runs to 14 residues. Germline V lookup: CDR1 MNHEY, CDR2 SVGAGI. Between the trimmed V and J ends, which lost 0 bases and 2 bases, there was a span of 8 bases. The chain's CDR3 is CASSYSPATYEQYF. CDR3 in DNA: TGTGCCAGCAGTTACTCTCCGGCCACCTACGAGCAGTACTTC.

This clonotype was seen only a few times. CDR3 nucleotide sequence: TGCGCCAGCAGCTTGATGGGGGATCAAGAGACCCAGTACTTC. This translates into CASSLMGDQETQYF. The chain employs TRBV5-1 and TRBJ2-5, with D perhaps given as TRBD1 or TRBD2 (5 bases each). The CDR3 is 14 residues long. V was cut by 1 base and J by 2 bases, with 9 bases left in between. Germline CDR1 reads SGHRS; CDR2 reads YFSETQ.

A few counts support this clonotype. In DNA form, the CDR3 reads TGTGCCAGTAGTATAGGCGGGACCCCCTACAATGAGCAGTTCTTC. Translated: CASSIGGTPYNEQFF. The chain uses TRBV19 and TRBJ2-1; a weak D match, TRBD2 (6 bases). The CDR3 is made up of 15 amino acids. Germline V gene lookup returns CDR1 LNHDA and CDR2 SQIVND (reference sequence). V shed 1 base and J shed 2 bases, with 9 bases lying between them.

The chain employs TRBV7-2 and TRBJ2-1; D is unresolved. CDR1 and CDR2 (germline): SGHTA, FQGNSA. Deletions cut 3 bases from V and 7 bases from J, with 10 bases between. The CDR3 runs 13 residues. CDR3 sequence: CASSLDYRNEQFF. Written as DNA, the CDR3 is TGTGCCAGCAGCTTGGATTATCGGAATGAGCAGTTCTTC.

There are a few counts of this clonotype. V and J are TRBV5-1 and TRBJ2-3, with a weak D call TRBD1 (5 bases). This CDR3 comprises 18 residues. V was trimmed by 0 bases and J by 1 base, leaving 18 bases between them. The germline gives CDR1 SGHRS, CDR2 YFSETQ. CDR3 residues: CASSLGIKAGIGTDTQYF. Written as DNA, the CDR3 is TGCGCCAGCAGCTTGGGGATAAAGGCAGGGATTGGCACAGATACGCAGTATTTT. The complete variable domain, with remaining parts taken from reference TRBV5-1 and TRBJ2-3, reads KAGVTQTPRYLIKTRGQQVTLSCSPISGHRSVSWYQQTPGQGLQFLFEYFSETQRNKGNFPGRFSGRQFSNSRSEMNVSTLELGDSALYLCASSLGIKAGIGTDTQYFGPGTRLTVL.

V is TRBV6-2 or TRBV6-3 and J is TRBJ2-3; D not resolved. V dropped 3 bases and J dropped 5 bases, with 12 bases sitting between them. The CDR3 runs 14 residues. The V gene's germline CDR1 is MNHEY and CDR2 SVGEGT. The CDR3 nucleotides are TGTGCCAGCAGTTATATGACGTACGGAGATACGCAGTATTTT. This codes for CASSYMTYGDTQYF.